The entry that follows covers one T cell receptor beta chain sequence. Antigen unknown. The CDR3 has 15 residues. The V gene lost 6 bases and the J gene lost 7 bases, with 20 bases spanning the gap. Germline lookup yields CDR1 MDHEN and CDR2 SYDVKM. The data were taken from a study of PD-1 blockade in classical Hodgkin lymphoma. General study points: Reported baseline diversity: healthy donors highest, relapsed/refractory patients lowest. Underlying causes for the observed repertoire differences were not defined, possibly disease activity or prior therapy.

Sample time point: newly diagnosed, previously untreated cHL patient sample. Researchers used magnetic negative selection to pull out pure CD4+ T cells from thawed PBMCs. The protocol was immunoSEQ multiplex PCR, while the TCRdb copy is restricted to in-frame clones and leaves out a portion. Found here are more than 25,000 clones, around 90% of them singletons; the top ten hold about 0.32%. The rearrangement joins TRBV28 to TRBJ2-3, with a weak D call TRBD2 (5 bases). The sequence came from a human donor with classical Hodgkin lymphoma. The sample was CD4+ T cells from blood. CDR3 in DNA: TGTGCCAGCAGGATCGGAGGTGAGGGCCGGCATACGCAGTATTTT. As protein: CASRIGGEGRHTQYF.